This T cell receptor (beta chain) derives from a study of cytomegalovirus exposure and HLA in healthy donors. Whole-study context: Some 85 million unique TCRs, all from HLA-typed donors, were included in an early release of the data.

Germline V lookup: CDR1 SGHRS, CDR2 YFSETQ. The CDR3 length is 16 residues. The V and J ends lost 0 bases and 5 bases, in that order; junction bases with no gene match: 4. Vbeta (60) and Jbeta (13) primers were used in the PCR. Sequencing was performed with immunoSEQ multiplex PCR; in TCRdb, only in-frame clones are kept and a portion is missing. The profile shows 100,000 or so clones, roughly 73% of them singletons. Study results and limitations: A later analysis found common viral pathogens apparently linked to several of the most significant clusters.

A remark on this clone: The antigen is not known.

This clonotype was obtained from a man aged 35 to 55 in good health and CMV-seronegative. V is TRBV5-1 and J is TRBJ2-7; 14 bases align to TRBD2. What was sequenced was PBMCs. The CDR3 sequence: CASSLGRLAGGNEQYF. The DNA of the CDR3 is TGCGCCAGCAGCTTGGGTAGACTAGCGGGGGGGAACGAGCAGTACTTC.